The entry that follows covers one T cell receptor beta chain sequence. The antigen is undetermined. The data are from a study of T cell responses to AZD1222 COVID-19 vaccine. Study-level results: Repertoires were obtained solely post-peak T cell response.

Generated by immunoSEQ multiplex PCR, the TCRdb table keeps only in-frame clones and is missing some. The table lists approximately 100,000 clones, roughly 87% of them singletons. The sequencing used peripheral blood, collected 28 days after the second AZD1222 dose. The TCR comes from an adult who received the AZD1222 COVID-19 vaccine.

In DNA, the CDR3 is TGTGCCAGCAGCCCCAATCAAATCAACTACGAGCAGTACTTC. This codes for CASSPNQINYEQYF. This chain links TRBV7-2 with TRBJ2-7; unclear D gene. This CDR3 spans 14 amino acids. The V gene's germline CDR1 is SGHTA and CDR2 FQGNSA. Trimming left V 5 bases short and J 3 bases short, with 14 bases between.